Listed below are T cell receptor beta chains from one sample, sequenced in a study of siplizumab effects on memory and regulatory T cells. The protocol was immunoSEQ multiplex PCR, while the TCRdb copy is restricted to in-frame clones and leaves out a portion. Found here are roughly 100,000 clones, about 93% of them singletons; the top ten hold around 12%. Sequencing input: non-Treg CD4+ T cells sorted from blood. These receptors came from a human donor in good health. Each CDR3 is given with its conserved first and last residue. A D gene is named only where the DNA matches it firmly. Where a row states a size, it is once, few, many or the class of an expanded clone; other rows omit it.

len: 14; abundance: -; v_gene: TRBV6-6; j_gene: TRBJ1-2; d_gene: TRBD1; CDR3aa: CASFQRGQEGGYTF; CDR3nt: TGTGCCAGCTTCCAGCGGGGACAGGAAGGAGGCTACACCTTC
len: 14; abundance: -; v_gene: TRBV18; j_gene: TRBJ1-1; d_gene: TRBD1; CDR3aa: CASSPRTGDTEAFF; CDR3nt: TGTGCCAGCTCACCGAGGACAGGAGACACTGAAGCTTTCTTT
len: 12; abundance: -; v_gene: TRBV28; j_gene: TRBJ2-7; d_gene: TRBD1; CDR3aa: CAGRGITYEQYF; CDR3nt: TGTGCCGGCAGGGGGATAACCTACGAGCAGTACTTC
len: 16; abundance: -; v_gene: TRBV19; j_gene: TRBJ2-1; d_gene: -; CDR3aa: CASSISPRSRTAEQFF; CDR3nt: TGTGCCAGTAGTATAAGCCCCCGTAGCAGGACGGCTGAGCAGTTCTTC
len: 13; abundance: -; v_gene: TRBV7-2; j_gene: TRBJ1-2; d_gene: -; CDR3aa: CASSLGGAGGYTF; CDR3nt: TGTGCCAGCAGCTTAGGAGGGGCAGGAGGCTACACCTTC
len: 13; abundance: -; v_gene: TRBV5-4; j_gene: TRBJ1-5; d_gene: -; CDR3aa: CASSLGVNQPQHF; CDR3nt: TGTGCCAGCAGCTTAGGGGTGAATCAGCCCCAGCATTTT
len: 12; abundance: few; v_gene: TRBV29-1; j_gene: TRBJ1-1; d_gene: -; CDR3aa: CSVGRANTEAFF; CDR3nt: TGCAGCGTTGGCAGGGCGAACACTGAAGCTTTCTTT
len: 16; abundance: -; v_gene: TRBV6-6; j_gene: TRBJ1-5; d_gene: -; CDR3aa: CASSYSGGDSNQPQHF; CDR3nt: TGTGCCAGCAGTTACTCAGGGGGAGATAGCAATCAGCCCCAGCATTTT
len: 14; abundance: -; v_gene: TRBV6-4; j_gene: TRBJ1-2; d_gene: TRBD1; CDR3aa: CASSETGTGYGYTF; CDR3nt: TGTGCCAGCAGTGAGACAGGGACGGGCTATGGCTACACCTTC
len: 16; abundance: -; v_gene: TRBV4-3; j_gene: TRBJ1-6; d_gene: TRBD1; CDR3aa: CASSQVGTGGNSPLHF; CDR3nt: TGCGCCAGCAGCCAAGTAGGGACAGGGGGAAATTCACCCCTCCACTTT
len: 16; abundance: -; v_gene: TRBV11-3; j_gene: TRBJ2-7; d_gene: TRBD2; CDR3aa: CASSLAAGGVLHEQYF; CDR3nt: TGTGCCAGCAGCTTAGCAGCGGGGGGGGTACTCCACGAGCAGTACTTC
len: 11; abundance: -; v_gene: TRBV6-5; j_gene: TRBJ2-2; d_gene: -; CDR3aa: CASKVVGELFF; CDR3nt: TGTGCCAGCAAGGTGGTCGGGGAGCTGTTTTTT
len: 17; abundance: -; v_gene: TRBV4-1; j_gene: TRBJ2-3; d_gene: TRBD2; CDR3aa: CASSQDGTSGRTDTQYF; CDR3nt: TGCGCCAGCAGCCAGGACGGGACTAGCGGTAGGACAGATACGCAGTATTTT
len: 21; abundance: -; v_gene: TRBV6-4; j_gene: TRBJ1-5; d_gene: -; CDR3aa: CASSDSPGFPPFWIGNQPQHF; CDR3nt: TGTGCCAGCAGTGACTCCCCCGGGTTTCCACCATTTTGGATAGGCAATCAGCCCCAGCATTTT
len: 15; abundance: few; v_gene: TRBV6-1; j_gene: TRBJ2-7; d_gene: -; CDR3aa: CASMPGLGGRYEQYF; CDR3nt: TGTGCCAGCATGCCCGGCTTGGGGGGGCGGTACGAGCAGTACTTC
len: 15; abundance: -; v_gene: TRBV27; j_gene: TRBJ2-5; d_gene: TRBD1; CDR3aa: CASRRTGTGGETQYF; CDR3nt: TGTGCCAGCAGACGAACCGGGACAGGGGGGGAGACCCAGTACTTC
len: 16; abundance: -; v_gene: TRBV11-2; j_gene: TRBJ1-3; d_gene: -; CDR3aa: CASRGELTLSGNTIYF; CDR3nt: TGTGCCAGCAGGGGGGAGCTGACACTCTCTGGAAACACCATATATTTT
len: 13; abundance: once; v_gene: TRBV6-4; j_gene: TRBJ1-5; d_gene: -; CDR3aa: CASSERENQPQHF; CDR3nt: TGTGCCAGCAGTGAGAGGGAAAATCAGCCCCAGCATTTT
len: 17; abundance: -; v_gene: TRBV4-1; j_gene: TRBJ1-1; d_gene: -; CDR3aa: CASSQGLGQGTSSEAFF; CDR3nt: TGCGCCAGCAGCCAAGGTCTTGGGCAGGGTACTTCTTCTGAAGCTTTCTTT
len: 14; abundance: -; v_gene: TRBV7-3; j_gene: TRBJ2-1; d_gene: -; CDR3aa: CASSLLASSSEQFF; CDR3nt: TGTGCCAGCAGCTTATTGGCATCCTCCAGTGAGCAGTTCTTC
len: 16; abundance: -; v_gene: TRBV4-2; j_gene: TRBJ1-5; d_gene: TRBD1; CDR3aa: CASSQNRGSSNQPQHF; CDR3nt: TGTGCCAGCAGCCAGAACAGGGGATCGAGCAATCAGCCCCAGCATTTT
len: 15; abundance: -; v_gene: TRBV18; j_gene: TRBJ2-1; d_gene: TRBD2; CDR3aa: CASSRGTSGRYEQFF; CDR3nt: TGTGCCAGCTCACGCGGGACTAGCGGGAGATATGAGCAGTTCTTC
len: 14; abundance: once; v_gene: TRBV7-7; j_gene: TRBJ2-1; d_gene: -; CDR3aa: CASSSGPPYNEQFF; CDR3nt: TGTGCTAGCAGCTCGGGGCCCCCCTACAATGAGCAGTTCTTC
len: 15; abundance: -; v_gene: TRBV5-1; j_gene: TRBJ1-3; d_gene: -; CDR3aa: CASSLVADSGNTIYF; CDR3nt: TGCGCCAGCAGCTTGGTGGCCGACTCTGGAAACACCATATATTTT
len: 13; abundance: -; v_gene: TRBV18; j_gene: TRBJ1-1; d_gene: -; CDR3aa: CASSGQRNTEAFF; CDR3nt: TGTGCCAGCTCGGGACAACGGAACACTGAAGCTTTCTTT